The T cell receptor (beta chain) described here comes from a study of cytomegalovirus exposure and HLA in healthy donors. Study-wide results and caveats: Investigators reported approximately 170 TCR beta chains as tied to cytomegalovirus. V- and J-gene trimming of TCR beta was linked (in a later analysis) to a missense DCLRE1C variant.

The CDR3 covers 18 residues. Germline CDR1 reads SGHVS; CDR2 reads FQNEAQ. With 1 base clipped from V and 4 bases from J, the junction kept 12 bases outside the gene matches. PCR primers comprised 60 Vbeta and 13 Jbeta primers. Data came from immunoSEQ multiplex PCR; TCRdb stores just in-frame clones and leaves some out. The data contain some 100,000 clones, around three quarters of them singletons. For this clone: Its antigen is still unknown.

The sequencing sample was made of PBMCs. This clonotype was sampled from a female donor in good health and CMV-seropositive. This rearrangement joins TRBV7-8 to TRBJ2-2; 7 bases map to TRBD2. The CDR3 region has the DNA TGTGCCAGCAGCTTAGAAGTAAGAGGACTAGTGGGCACCGGGGAGCTGTTTTTT. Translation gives CASSLEVRGLVGTGELFF.